Listed below are T cell receptor beta chains from one sample, sequenced in a study of T cell responses to AZD1222 COVID-19 vaccine. Clones were sequenced by immunoSEQ multiplex PCR, and TCRdb holds only the in-frame ones, with some missing. The sample includes around 140,000 clones, over 75% of them seen just once. The material was peripheral blood, obtained on day 0 of AZD1222 vaccination. The receptor source for this set is an adult in good health. CDR3s include the opening cysteine and the closing phenylalanine or tryptophan. Fields, in order: CDR3 DNA, CDR3 protein, clone size, D gene, J gene, V gene. A D gene is named only where the DNA matches it firmly. Not all rows give a size; the values are once, few, many and, for expanded clones, a class.

TGTGCCAGCAGTGAAGCGGGTACTGAAGCTTTCTTT,CASSEAGTEAFF,once,-,TRBJ1-1,TRBV6-1
TGTGCCAGCAGTTTCTGGCCAAATGAAAAACTGTTTTTT,CASSFWPNEKLFF,-,-,TRBJ1-4,TRBV12-3/TRBV12-4
TGCGCCAGCAGCCCCACCTCCTACAATGAGCAGTTCTTC,CASSPTSYNEQFF,-,-,TRBJ2-1,TRBV5-1
TGTGCCAGCAGCTTAACCACAGGGGACAATCAGCCCCAGCATTTT,CASSLTTGDNQPQHF,few,TRBD1,TRBJ1-5,TRBV7-9
TGCGCCAGCAGCCAAGGGACAAATCAGCCCCAGCATTTT,CASSQGTNQPQHF,-,-,TRBJ1-5,TRBV5-1
TGTGCCAGCTCTCCGACTAGCGGGACGTCGGATACGCAGTATTTT,CASSPTSGTSDTQYF,-,TRBD2,TRBJ2-3,TRBV18
TGCGCCAGCAGTGGCCGGGACACGATAGACGCAGATACGCAGTATTTT,CASSGRDTIDADTQYF,-,-,TRBJ2-3,TRBV10-1
TGTGCCACCAGCAGAGGCCGGGCCGTAGATTCACCCCTCCACTTT,CATSRGRAVDSPLHF,-,-,TRBJ1-6,TRBV15
TGTGCCAGCAGCCCCGGCCCCCAGTACTTC,CASSPGPQYF,-,-,TRBJ2-5,TRBV3-1/TRBV3-2
TGTGCCAGCAGTTTGGGCCAGGGGATGCTTCCGTACTTC,CASSLGQGMLPYF,-,-,TRBJ2-7,TRBV6-5